A selection of T cell receptor beta chains follows, all from one sample in a study of human T cells and chemical hapten exposure. TCRdb recomputed calls from the RACE reads with MiXCR, one row per CDR3 protein. The data contain under 150,000 distinct CDR3 sequences, 9% to 13% of them singletons. This specimen was whole blood, taken in connection with sensitization to the hapten diphenylcyclopropenone (DPC). The source is a woman aged 50 to 60 with alopecia areata. Some clones in this sample may be carry-over from other donors' samples. The CDR3 runs from the conserved cysteine through the conserved F or W. Fields, in order: J gene, clone size, D gene, V gene, CDR3 DNA, CDR3 protein. D genes are given only for firm matches. Some rows have no size entry. The others give once, few or many, or a class for an expanded clone.

TRBJ2-7 many TRBD1 TRBV29-1 TGCAGCGCTGGACAGGGAACCTACGAGCAGTACTTC CSAGQGTYEQYF
TRBJ2-2 NA NA TRBV11-3 TGTGCCAGCAGCCCACAAAGGGCCTCGAACACCGGGGAGCTGTTTTTT CASSPQRASNTGELFF
TRBJ2-3 NA TRBD1 TRBV7-2 TGTGCCAGCAGCCGTTGGACAGGAGTCACAGATACGCAGTATTTT CASSRWTGVTDTQYF
TRBJ2-7 NA NA TRBV24-1 TGTGCCACCAGTGATCAGGGACACGGGAGCTACGAGCAGTACTTC CATSDQGHGSYEQYF
TRBJ2-7 few NA TRBV11-2 TGTGCCAGCAGCTCAGGTTATTACGAGCAGTACTTC CASSSGYYEQYF
TRBJ1-5 many TRBD1 TRBV6-2/TRBV6-3 TGTGCCAGCGATAGACAGGGAAGTAGCAATCAGCCCCAGCATTTT CASDRQGSSNQPQHF
TRBJ2-6 many TRBD2 TRBV12-3/TRBV12-4 TGTGCCAGCAGCCCCGGACTAGTGGTATTTTCTGGGGCCAACGTCCTGACTTTC CASSPGLVVFSGANVLTF
TRBJ2-7 few TRBD2 TRBV28 TGTGCCAGCAGTTTATGGGGCGGGGGACTTCAATTCCCCTACGAGCAGTACTTC CASSLWGGGLQFPYEQYF
TRBJ2-7 few NA TRBV6-6 TGTGCCAGCAGTCGCGCGTTTAACGAGCAGTACTTC CASSRAFNEQYF
TRBJ1-6 few NA TRBV2 TGTGCCAGCACCCCAGATCTCCCCCTTGGGGGTAATTCACCCCTCCACTTT CASTPDLPLGGNSPLHF
TRBJ1-1 NA NA TRBV5-1 TGCGCCAGCCGGCCTGGGGAGCGGACTGAAGCTTTCTTT CASRPGERTEAFF
TRBJ1-5 many TRBD1 TRBV6-1 TGTGCCAGCAAGGGACAGGGGGTTTTTGGCAATCAGCCCCAGCATTTT CASKGQGVFGNQPQHF
TRBJ1-2 many NA TRBV4-1 TGCGCCAGCAGCCAAGAGCCTCAATTTCTTTTGAGGGGTGGCTACACCTTC CASSQEPQFLLRGGYTF
TRBJ2-3 NA NA TRBV5-4 TGTGCCAGCAGCCCTTGGAGTAGTTCAGATACGCAGTATTTT CASSPWSSSDTQYF
TRBJ1-1 many TRBD1 TRBV29-1 TGCAGCGTCGGTTGGGACAGGGAAGCTTTCTTT CSVGWDREAFF
TRBJ1-1 many NA TRBV6-2/TRBV6-3 TGTGCCAGCAGTCTATCGCCGGGCATGGGGGACACTGAAGCTTTCTTT CASSLSPGMGDTEAFF